This entry is about one T cell receptor beta chain. Individuals aged roughly 18 to 95 years were recruited from approximately 24 US areas. Donors were grouped by their self-reported clinical history. The data originate from a study of blood T cell repertoires in COVID-19. Study summary: COVID-19 samples collected from the United States, Italy and Spain covered acute and convalescent phases.

In germline, CDR1 is MNHEY, CDR2 SVGEGT. This CDR3 is built from 18 residues. With V trimmed by 0 bases and J by 0 bases, 0 bases remained unmatched. The protocol was immunoSEQ multiplex PCR, while the TCRdb copy is restricted to in-frame clones and leaves out a portion. The sample has 230,000 or so clones, approximately 90% seen once. The sample was PBMCs or T cells enriched from blood (not recorded which). V gene TRBV6-2 or TRBV6-3 combines with J gene TRBJ2-2, with 14 positions matching TRBD2. The TCR sequence derives from a woman in her thirties or forties with acute COVID-19. CDR3 coding DNA: TGTGCCAGCAGTTACTCGACTAGCGGGGGGGCGAACACCGGGGAGCTGTTTTTT. Amino acid sequence: CASSYSTSGGANTGELFF.